The entry that follows covers one T cell receptor (beta chain) sequence. Its target antigen remains unknown. Per-base qualities were not stored, and no clone one base away is much larger. Collaborating institutions collected whole blood in K2EDTA tubes following their own protocols. Collaborator samples were shipped for TCRbeta analysis as frozen whole blood, isolated PBMCs, or DNA extracted from either sample type. The data were obtained in a study of blood T cell repertoires in COVID-19 (dated by TCRdb to 2020 to 2022). General notes on the study: Samples covering the acute and convalescent phases of COVID-19 were provided by collaborators in the United States, Italy and Spain. The material from the prospective study consisted of cDNA or gDNA derived from T cells, B-cell-depleted T cells, or PBMCs. The dataset comprised deeply sampled blood TCRbeta repertoires from subjects exposed to, actively infected with, or recovered from COVID-19. The repertoires were released in a freely available public database intended as a resource for research on the immune response to SARS-CoV-2. The samples were drawn from two sources: the first 160 participants of the ongoing ImmuneRACE study, and 950 to 1,500 subjects contributed by 6 global collaborators. Sample metadata almost always included a de-identified subject ID, COVID-19 status, age in years and sex. HLA class I and class II types, where available, came from metadata supplied by the sample provider rather than from assay-based typing. Study-level results and caveats: The quantity of clinical and demographic metadata differed by source and by participant and was supplied without curation.

TCRbeta CDR3 regions were amplified from genomic DNA by means of the immunoSEQ Assay, a bias-controlled multiplex PCR. For the original study's pipeline: The number of nucleated cells in each sample was estimated by amplification of reference gene primers within the assay. To quantify the absolute abundance of each unique TCRbeta CDR3 rearrangement, sequence reads were collapsed and filtered. For each sample, productive Simpson clonality was calculated as the square root of Simpson's diversity index across productive rearrangements. TCRdb carries this immuneACCESS record with in-frame sequences only. Its versions omit some clonotypes, under half of them owing to an unresolved V gene in the studies checked, with the rest unexplained. V, J and clone size reflect that table, while D and trimming were determined from the DNA. The sample data list 150,000 to 200,000 clones, and roughly nine tenths of these were observed just once. The leading ten clones occupy around a fifth of the sample.

From the cysteine through the phenylalanine, the CDR3 covers 13 amino acids. Left in the record is the CDR3 DNA by itself, 39 bases read in frame from the first base. V lost 3 bases and J lost 6 bases, and the count of bases not matched to a germline gene is 3. Based on the germline V gene, the CDR1 and CDR2 sequences are KGHSH and LQKENI. The sequence was obtained from a man aged 55 to 70 with active or convalescent COVID-19. Input material: peripheral blood. In this chain, TRBV18 is recombined with TRBJ2-7; TRBD1 fits 9 bases in the junction. The CDR3 region has the sequence CASSPDRGVEQYF. The DNA sequence is TGTGCCAGCTCACCGGACAGGGGAGTCGAGCAGTACTTC.